This is a list of T cell receptor beta chains from one sample in a study of cytomegalovirus exposure and HLA in healthy donors. Produced via immunoSEQ multiplex PCR; TCRdb's table is partial and in-frame only. This sample has approximately 86,000 clones; around 75% occur once, and the top ten carry about 3.1%. The sequenced sample was PBMCs. Receptors originate from a man aged 40-50 years in good health and CMV-seronegative. The CDR3 runs from the conserved cysteine through the conserved F or W. D genes are given only for firm matches. Clone size is not always given. Where it is, it says once, few, many or a class for expanded clones.

CDR3 length,V gene,D gene,clone size,J gene,CDR3 DNA,CDR3 protein
15,TRBV28,TRBD1,.,TRBJ1-5,TGTGCCAGCAGTTTAGTCAGGGGGCGCGATCAGCCCCAGCATTTT,CASSLVRGRDQPQHF
16,TRBV5-6,.,few,TRBJ1-1,TGTGCCAGCAGCTTGGGGTCAGGGAATTATTGGACTGAAGCTTTCTTT,CASSLGSGNYWTEAFF
16,TRBV9,TRBD2,.,TRBJ2-3,TGTGCCAGCAGCGTAGTGAATAGCGGGGGCGCAGATACGCAGTATTTT,CASSVVNSGGADTQYF
16,TRBV6-6,TRBD1,.,TRBJ2-3,TGTGCCAGCAGTAGACCCGGGACAGGGGATCCAGATACGCAGTATTTT,CASSRPGTGDPDTQYF
14,TRBV7-3,TRBD1,.,TRBJ2-5,TGTGCCAGCAGCCAGGACAGGGCGGTCGGGACCCAGTACTTC,CASSQDRAVGTQYF
17,TRBV9,TRBD2,.,TRBJ2-3,TGTGCCAGCAGCCTGCGGACTAGCGGGGGGCGGGAAGATACGCAGTATTTT,CASSLRTSGGREDTQYF
15,TRBV5-1,.,.,TRBJ1-5,TGCGCCAGCAGTCAAGGGGCAAATAGCAATCAGCCCCAGCATTTT,CASSQGANSNQPQHF
14,TRBV7-2,TRBD2,.,TRBJ2-7,TGTGCCAGCAGCCGTAGCGGGACTCCTTACGAGCAGTACTTC,CASSRSGTPYEQYF
16,TRBV7-2,.,.,TRBJ1-5,TGTGCCAGCAGCTTAGAATTCGGAGGTAGCAATCAGCCCCAGCATTTT,CASSLEFGGSNQPQHF
18,TRBV27,.,.,TRBJ1-2,TGTGCCAGCAGTTTTGCTCCCCCCGTGCGGGACCCACACTATGGCTACACCTTC,CASSFAPPVRDPHYGYTF
16,TRBV29-1,TRBD2,.,TRBJ2-2,TGCAGCGTGGAAGGACTAGCGGGGGGGAACACCGGGGAGCTGTTTTTT,CSVEGLAGGNTGELFF
13,TRBV18,TRBD1,.,TRBJ1-1,TGTGCCAGCTCGCGGGACAGGGGTATTGAAGCTTTCTTT,CASSRDRGIEAFF
12,TRBV7-9,.,.,TRBJ2-2,TGTGCCAGCGCCCCAGACACCGGGGAGCTGTTTTTT,CASAPDTGELFF
13,TRBV6-6,TRBD2,.,TRBJ2-1,TGTGCCAGGGGTACGGGGGGTGACAATGAGCAGTTCTTC,CARGTGGDNEQFF
12,TRBV10-3,TRBD1,.,TRBJ1-2,TGTGCCATCAGCCGGGACAGGGGAGGCTACACCTTC,CAISRDRGGYTF
14,TRBV27,.,.,TRBJ2-5,TGTGCCAGCAGCCTTAGGAGGGGAGGCGAGACCCAGTACTTC,CASSLRRGGETQYF
15,TRBV7-7,TRBD1,.,TRBJ2-7,TGTGCCAGCAGCTTGGCCGGGACAGGGGTAGGCAAGCAGTACTTC,CASSLAGTGVGKQYF
19,TRBV7-9,TRBD2,few,TRBJ2-3,TGTGCCAGCAGCTTTGGTCTCGGGACTAGCGGGGGCTCGCGGCATACGCAGTATTTT,CASSFGLGTSGGSRHTQYF
15,TRBV9,.,few,TRBJ1-4,TGTGCCAGCAGCCCCCGGGGGGTGGCTAATGAAAAACTGTTTTTT,CASSPRGVANEKLFF
10,TRBV29-1,.,.,TRBJ1-2,TGCAGCGTGAGCCCCTATGGCTACACCTTC,CSVSPYGYTF
11,TRBV27,TRBD1,.,TRBJ1-2,TGTGCAACCGGGACAGCCTATGGCTACACCTTC,CATGTAYGYTF
14,TRBV7-2,.,.,TRBJ2-7,TGTGCCAGCAGCTTAGGTCCGTCTTCCTACGAGCAGTACTTC,CASSLGPSSYEQYF
15,TRBV5-1,.,.,TRBJ1-6,TGCGCCAGCAGCTTCGGAGGGGCCGATAATTCACCCCTCCACTTT,CASSFGGADNSPLHF
15,TRBV4-1,.,once,TRBJ1-2,TGCGCCAGCAGCCCCACAGGAAAAGCTAACTATGGCTACACCTTC,CASSPTGKANYGYTF
16,TRBV5-1,TRBD1,once,TRBJ1-1,TGCGCCAGCAGCTTGGAGGGACAGGGATCGGGAACTGAAGCTTTCTTT,CASSLEGQGSGTEAFF
15,TRBV6-5,.,.,TRBJ1-4,TGTGCCAGCAGTTCGAGGGACCGGCGGGGCGAAAAACTGTTTTTT,CASSSRDRRGEKLFF
14,TRBV7-8,.,.,TRBJ1-1,TGTGCCAGCAGCTTAGAGGGGCGCTTCACTGAAGCTTTCTTT,CASSLEGRFTEAFF
12,TRBV28,.,.,TRBJ1-2,TGTGCCAGCCTGTCGGGGGACTATGGCTACACCTTC,CASLSGDYGYTF
14,TRBV6-1,.,.,TRBJ1-6,TGTGCCAGCAGTGAATCCAGGATTAATTCACCCCTCCACTTT,CASSESRINSPLHF
12,TRBV6-1,.,.,TRBJ1-1,TGTGCCAGCAGTGAAAGGGGGACTGAAGCTTTCTTT,CASSERGTEAFF